Shown below are 26 T cell receptor beta chains from a single sample sequenced in a study of regulatory T cells in long-lasting Graves disease. Time point indicated: newly diagnosed GD, antithyroid drugs for less than 3 months. Making the TCR library involved RNA that had been extracted from PBMCs. Arm-PCR of CDR3 regions and iRepertoire HTBI primers were the basis on which TCR beta libraries were built. TCRdb re-called the multiplex PCR reads with MiXCR, one entry per CDR3 protein. Here the sample spans fewer than 450,000 distinct CDR3 sequences, approximately 15% being singletons. These records were also assigned to another study, of T cells in Graves' hyperthyroidism and ophthalmopathy.

The sequences come from peripheral blood mononuclear cells (PBMCs), collected at new diagnosis, from a patient treated with antithyroid drugs. Source of these receptors: a woman aged 40 to 50 with Graves disease.

This clonotype was seen many times. V is TRBV28 and J is TRBJ1-5; D unclear. The germline V gene has CDR1 MDHEN and CDR2 SYDVKM. CDR3 length equals 14 residues. V gave up 2 bases and J gave up 2 bases, with 7 bases separating them. The CDR3 loop reads CASSLALGNQPQHF. The CDR3 DNA reads as TGTGCCAGCAGTTTAGCCTTAGGCAATCAGCCCCAGCATTTT. Full variable domain (missing parts from reference TRBV28 and TRBJ1-5): DVKVTQSSRYLVKRTGEKVFLECVQDMDHENMFWYRQDPGLGLRLIYFSYDVKMKEKGDIPEGYSVSREKKERFSLILESASTNQTSMYLCASSLALGNQPQHFGDGTRLSIL.

This clonotype was recorded many times. The CDR3 is CASIKSRRGGTEAFF. CDR3 nucleotide sequence: TGTGCCAGCATTAAATCTCGGAGGGGAGGCACTGAAGCTTTCTTT. The chain recombines TRBV2 with TRBJ1-1; the D gene is possibly TRBD1 (5 bases). CDR3 length: 15 amino acids. Germline assignment: CDR1 SNHLY and CDR2 FYNNEI. With 7 bases removed from V and 4 bases from J, the gap between germline ends came to 19 bases.

The rearrangement uses TRBV25-1 and TRBJ2-2; 9 nucleotides align to TRBD2. This CDR3 spans 15 amino acids. Trimming removed 3 bases from V and 6 bases from J; junction bases left unmatched: 5. The germline CDR1 and CDR2 sequences are MGHDK and SYGVNS. DNA of the CDR3: TGTGCCAGCAGTGATACGACTAGCGGACCCGGGGAGCTGTTTTTT. Amino acids: CASSDTTSGPGELFF.

This clonotype was found many times. The chain combines TRBV19 with TRBJ2-2, with 10 bases that match TRBD2. Germline lookup yields CDR1 LNHDA and CDR2 SQIVND (reference sequence). Trimming cost V 7 bases and J 0 bases; bases outside gene matches: 14. CDR3 length equals 19 residues. The CDR3 reads CASNTVVVSGGSNTGELFF. CDR3 DNA sequence: TGTGCCAGTAACACGGTTGTGGTTAGCGGGGGGTCGAACACCGGGGAGCTGTTTTTT. Using reference TRBV19 and TRBJ2-2 for the parts outside the CDR3, the full variable domain is DGGITQSPKYLFRKEGQNVTLSCEQNLNHDAMYWYRQDPGQGLRLIYYSQIVNDFQKGDIAEGYSVSREKKESFPLTVTSAQKNPTAFYLCASNTVVVSGGSNTGELFFGEGSRLTVL.

This clonotype was found many times. V usage is TRBV18 and J usage is TRBJ1-2; D is uncertain. CDR1 and CDR2 from the germline V gene are KGHSH and LQKENI. V dropped 6 bases and J dropped 0 bases, with 11 bases sitting between them. The CDR3 loop spans 14 amino acids. The CDR3 protein is CASSLPSPNYGYTF. The CDR3 DNA reads as TGTGCCAGCTCCCTACCGAGTCCTAACTATGGCTACACCTTC.

This clonotype came up a few times. The chain couples TRBV30 to TRBJ2-5; 8 bases align to TRBD2. Germline V gene data show CDR1 as GTSNPN and CDR2 as SVGIG (reference sequence). CDR3 length: 13 amino acids. V dropped 4 bases and J dropped 5; count of bases not matched to a gene: 6. The CDR3 region has the DNA TGTGCCTGGACCCGGACTAGCTTGGAGACCCAGTACTTC. Translation: CAWTRTSLETQYF.

This clonotype was seen ten or more times. This chain uses TRBV11-2 with TRBJ2-4, with 9 bases aligning to TRBD1. The CDR3 runs to 17 residues. The V gene's germline CDR1 is SGHAT and CDR2 FQNNGV. V shed 2 bases, J shed 6 bases, and the junction held 11 bases outside the gene matches. For the CDR3, the DNA is TGTGCCAGCAGCTTATCTCCGACAGGGGGGAGTGGAAACATTCAGTACTTC. Translation: CASSLSPTGGSGNIQYF. Full variable domain (rest looked up from reference TRBV11-2 and TRBJ2-4): EAGVAQSPRYKIIEKRQSVAFWCNPISGHATLYWYQQILGQGPKLLIQFQNNGVVDDSQLPKDRFSAERLKGVDSTLKIQPAKLEDSAVYLCASSLSPTGGSGNIQYFGAGTRLSVL.

This clonotype has at least ten counts. This chain uses TRBV28 with TRBJ1-4; the D gene is possibly TRBD1 (5 bases). This CDR3 has 14 residues. Trimming shortened V by 1 base and J by 6 bases, and 9 bases separated the two germline ends. Germline values: CDR1 MDHEN, CDR2 SYDVKM. In nucleotides, the CDR3 is TGTGCCAGCAGTTTATATACGGGGGATGAAAAACTGTTTTTT. This gives the protein CASSLYTGDEKLFF.

The table lists this clonotype with a few counts. This sequence joins TRBV5-1 and TRBJ2-7; the match to TRBD1 covers 9 bases. The CDR3 is 13 residues long. Per the germline V gene, CDR1 is SGHRS and CDR2 is YFSETQ. V was clipped by 5 bases and J by 7 bases; unmatched bases: 7. CDR3 residues: CASRIQGAIEQYF. The CDR3, as DNA: TGCGCCAGCAGAATACAGGGGGCTATTGAGCAGTACTTC.

This clonotype was seen many times. This chain links TRBV10-3 with TRBJ2-1; D remains ambiguous. CDR1 ENHRY and CDR2 SYGVKD come from the germline V gene. This CDR3 has 13 amino acids. The germline V and J ends were trimmed by 4 bases and 5 bases, with 9 bases remaining between them. CDR3 bases: TGTGCCATCAGTGGTTCTAGAAACAATGAGCAGTTCTTC. Translated: CAISGSRNNEQFF.

This clonotype has at least ten counts. The V and J genes are TRBV5-1 and TRBJ2-1, with 15 positions matching TRBD2. CDR3 length: 14 amino acids. V was clipped by 4 bases and J by 11 bases; unmatched bases: 4. Germline CDR1 reads SGHRS; CDR2 reads YFSETQ. Written as DNA, the CDR3 is TGCGCCAGCAGCCCGGGGACTAGCGGGGGGAAGCAGTTCTTC. Amino acids: CASSPGTSGGKQFF.

V usage is TRBV14 and J usage is TRBJ1-2; a possible D gene is TRBD1 (5 bases). Trimming stripped 3 bases from V and 14 bases from J, with 13 bases between. This CDR3 is built from 11 residues. CDR1 and CDR2 from the germline V gene are SGHDN and FVKESK. As DNA, the CDR3 is TGTGCCAGCAGCCAGGGGGGTGTGAAGACCTTC. Translated, it gives CASSQGGVKTF.

The chain recombines TRBV6-9 with TRBJ2-2; D tentatively fits TRBD1 or TRBD2 (5 bases each). CDR1 is MNHGY and CDR2 is SVAAGI in the germline V gene. CDR3 length: 15 amino acids. Trimming took 3 bases from V and 4 from J, leaving 12 bases between them. This chain's CDR3 is CASSYKGPSTGELFF. The CDR3 DNA reads TGTGCCAGCAGTTACAAGGGACCATCCACCGGGGAGCTGTTTTTT.

In its sample, this clonotype was seen once. A much larger clone differs from this one at a single base, so this may be a read error. In DNA, the CDR3 is TGTGCCAGCAGAGCCAACGGGATGACCTGGAACTTATTC. Translated, it gives CASRANGMTWNLF. This chain links TRBV12-3 or TRBV12-4 with TRBJ2-1; maybe TRBD2 (5 bases). The CDR3 totals 13 residues.

V and J are TRBV28 and TRBJ1-5, with D unclear. The CDR3 runs to 12 residues. Trimming took off 6 bases at V and 6 bases at J, with 9 bases between the two ends. The V gene's germline CDR1 is MDHEN and CDR2 SYDVKM. CDR3 in DNA: TGTGCCAGCAGCCTCCCACTTCAGCCCCAGCATTTT. This encodes CASSLPLQPQHF. The full variable domain, rest sourced from reference TRBV28 and TRBJ1-5, is DVKVTQSSRYLVKRTGEKVFLECVQDMDHENMFWYRQDPGLGLRLIYFSYDVKMKEKGDIPEGYSVSREKKERFSLILESASTNQTSMYLCASSLPLQPQHFGDGTRLSIL.

This clonotype appeared a few times. The genes are TRBV3-1 and TRBJ2-2; the D gene is possibly TRBD1 (6 bases). CDR3 length: 17 amino acids. The germline V and J ends were trimmed by 1 base and 1 base, with 13 bases remaining between them. Germline V gene sequence: CDR1 LGHDT, CDR2 YNNKEL (reference sequence). In nucleotides, the CDR3 is TGTGCCAGCAGCCAAGTGTGGCAGGGGAAGAACACCGGGGAGCTGTTTTTT. Its protein product is CASSQVWQGKNTGELFF.

This clonotype was recorded a few times. The rearrangement links TRBV18 to TRBJ2-7, with a weak D call TRBD2 (5 bases). This CDR3 has 13 residues. The V end was cut by 3 bases, the J end by 6 bases, with 12 bases between. In germline, CDR1 is KGHSH, CDR2 LQKENI. CDR3 region: CASSPTSFLEQYF. CDR3 DNA sequence: TGTGCCAGCTCACCTACTAGTTTCCTCGAGCAGTACTTC.

This clonotype has more than one count but fewer than ten. The chain carries TRBV5-5 and TRBJ1-2; D not certain. V lost 0 bases, J lost 2 bases, and 11 bases lay in between. This CDR3 has 15 amino acids. From germline, CDR1 is SGHKS and CDR2 YYEKEE (reference sequence). CDR3 residues: CASSLVEGVNYGYTF. The DNA for the CDR3 is TGTGCCAGCAGCTTGGTTGAGGGCGTAAACTATGGCTACACCTTC.

This clonotype was seen many times. The CDR3 DNA reads as TGTGCCAGCAGCTTACCCGTCTTCGGGACAGGGGTTAGGAATGAGCAGTTCTTC. The encoded protein is CASSLPVFGTGVRNEQFF. The chain joins TRBV7-8 to TRBJ2-1, with 10 bases matching TRBD1. CDR1 and CDR2 from the germline V gene are SGHVS and FQNEAQ. The V gene end was trimmed by 2 bases and the J gene end by 7 bases; junction bases not matched to a gene: 14. This CDR3 is built from 18 residues.

This clonotype was observed many times. The chain employs TRBV6-1 and TRBJ1-2; D gene uncertain. V was pared by 1 base and J by 8 bases, with 17 bases between. The CDR3 runs to 15 residues. CDR1 MNHNS and CDR2 SASEGT come from the germline V gene. In DNA form, the CDR3 reads TGTGCCAGCAGTGAAGATACAGCCCGAGCATGGGGCTACACCTTC. It specifies CASSEDTARAWGYTF.

The sample holds many counts of this clonotype. This rearrangement joins TRBV12-5 to TRBJ1-5; D is uncertain. CDR1 is LGHNT, CDR2 FRNRAP, per germline. The CDR3 length is 13 residues. The V gene lost 2 bases and the J gene lost 7 bases, with 9 bases spanning the gap. CDR3: CASGLSREQPQHF. The CDR3 DNA reads TGTGCTAGTGGTTTGTCGAGAGAACAGCCCCAGCATTTT.

This clonotype has ten or more counts. This chain's CDR3 is CASFSDRRGTKNIQYF. In DNA form, the CDR3 reads TGTGCCAGCTTTTCGGACAGGAGGGGGACCAAAAACATTCAGTACTTC. V usage is TRBV9 and J usage is TRBJ2-4; D is possibly TRBD1 (7 bases). The CDR3 spans 16 residues. CDR1 is SGDLS and CDR2 is YYNGEE in the germline V gene. The V and J ends lost 7 bases and 2 bases respectively, with 19 bases between them. The whole variable domain, filled in from reference TRBV9 and TRBJ2-4, reads DSGVTQTPKHLITATGQRVTLRCSPRSGDLSVYWYQQSLDQGLQFLIQYYNGEERAKGNILERFSAQQFPDLHSELNLSSLELGDSALYFCASFSDRRGTKNIQYFGAGTRLSVL.

This rearrangement joins TRBV9 to TRBJ2-7; D gene unclear. V gave up 0 bases and J gave up 3 bases, with 7 bases separating them. This CDR3 has 13 amino acids. Germline CDR1 and CDR2: SGDLS and YYNGEE. DNA for the CDR3: TGTGCCAGCAGCGTAGATGACGGCTACGAGCAGTACTTC. Protein product: CASSVDDGYEQYF.

In this sample, this clonotype turned up a few times. This chain connects TRBV20-1 to TRBJ2-2; no clear D gene. The CDR3 is 13 residues long. V shed 0 bases and J shed 5 bases, with 7 bases lying between them. CDR1 and CDR2 from the germline V gene are DFQATT and SNEGSKA (reference sequence). The CDR3 reads CSARDLRTGELFF. In DNA form, the CDR3 reads TGCAGTGCTAGAGATCTGAGAACCGGGGAGCTGTTTTTT.

This clonotype was recorded a few times. The chain carries TRBV7-3 and TRBJ2-1; 9 bases map to TRBD1. This CDR3 region has 14 residues. Germline lookup yields CDR1 SGHTA and CDR2 FQGTGA. The V gene end was trimmed by 5 bases and the J gene end by 8 bases; junction bases not matched to a gene: 7. CDR3 coding DNA: TGTGCCAGCAGCATGACAGGGGGAAGCGATGAGCAGTTCTTC. Translated, it gives CASSMTGGSDEQFF.

There are many counts of this clonotype. The CDR3 sequence is CASSPGWSETEAFF. The CDR3 DNA reads as TGTGCCAGCAGCCCCGGGTGGAGTGAGACTGAAGCTTTCTTT. The chain links TRBV5-5 to TRBJ1-1; unclear D gene. The CDR3 is made up of 14 amino acids. The V and J ends lost 4 bases and 5 bases respectively, with 15 bases between them. Germline CDR1 is SGHKS and CDR2 is YYEKEE (reference sequence).